This T cell receptor beta chain was profiled in a study of blood T cells in healthy people across ages. The study's findings and limits: Observed TCR beta diversity per million T cells went down as age went up. This fall followed a roughly linear course with age.

This CDR3 contains 16 residues. The J segment lost 4 bases and the V segment lost 1 base, leaving 9 bases of the junction unmatched. Germline V lookup: CDR1 DFQATT, CDR2 SNEGSKA (reference sequence). Concerning this clonotype: Its antigen is not identified.

Sample-barcoded 5' priming and a J-beta primer mix drove a second PCR of roughly 6 to 12 cycles. TCRdb redid the calling of the 5' RACE reads with MiXCR, one entry per CDR3 protein. Among 1.5 million to 2 million distinct CDR3 sequences listed, around half were seen once. Isolated PBMCs totaled at least 6 million in each sample. With each sample, at least 5 micrograms of total RNA were extracted. The origin of this receptor is a woman in her thirties or forties in good health. Sequenced: blood. The chain joins TRBV20-1 to TRBJ2-5, with 10 bases that match TRBD2. CDR3 DNA: TGCAGTGCTAGAGGTCTGCCTAGCGGGGGTTTAGAGACCCAGTACTTC. Amino acids: CSARGLPSGGLETQYF.